This record looks at one T cell receptor beta chain sequence and its context. Its antigen is currently unknown. Repertoires were generated with immunoSEQ multiplex PCR, while TCRdb's copy carries only in-frame clones and drops some. The table lists tens of thousands of clones, roughly 80% of them singletons, with around 3.6% in the top ten. V was trimmed by 6 bases and J by 9 bases, leaving 20 bases between them. The CDR3 is 14 amino acids. The germline gives CDR1 SEHNR, CDR2 FQNEAQ (reference sequence). This sample was taken from a study of T cell responses to AZD1222 COVID-19 vaccine. In the study overall: Pooling covered second doses at about 4 or about 12 weeks.

Notes on the study in general: The donor cohort was predominantly white British with a female majority, and clonal diversity may have been underestimated. Increases in Spike-specific TCR breadth and depth were seen after two AZD1222 doses. Across the whole spike, CD4 TCRs peaked at regions 160-218 and 743-854.

Sequencing used peripheral blood, obtained on day 0 of AZD1222 vaccination. This chain connects TRBV7-9 to TRBJ1-1; tentatively, D is TRBD1 (5 bases). The sequence derives from an adult in good health. CDR3 sequence: CASSSDGQGDKAFF. CDR3 in DNA: TGTGCCAGCAGTTCAGATGGGCAGGGAGACAAAGCTTTCTTT.